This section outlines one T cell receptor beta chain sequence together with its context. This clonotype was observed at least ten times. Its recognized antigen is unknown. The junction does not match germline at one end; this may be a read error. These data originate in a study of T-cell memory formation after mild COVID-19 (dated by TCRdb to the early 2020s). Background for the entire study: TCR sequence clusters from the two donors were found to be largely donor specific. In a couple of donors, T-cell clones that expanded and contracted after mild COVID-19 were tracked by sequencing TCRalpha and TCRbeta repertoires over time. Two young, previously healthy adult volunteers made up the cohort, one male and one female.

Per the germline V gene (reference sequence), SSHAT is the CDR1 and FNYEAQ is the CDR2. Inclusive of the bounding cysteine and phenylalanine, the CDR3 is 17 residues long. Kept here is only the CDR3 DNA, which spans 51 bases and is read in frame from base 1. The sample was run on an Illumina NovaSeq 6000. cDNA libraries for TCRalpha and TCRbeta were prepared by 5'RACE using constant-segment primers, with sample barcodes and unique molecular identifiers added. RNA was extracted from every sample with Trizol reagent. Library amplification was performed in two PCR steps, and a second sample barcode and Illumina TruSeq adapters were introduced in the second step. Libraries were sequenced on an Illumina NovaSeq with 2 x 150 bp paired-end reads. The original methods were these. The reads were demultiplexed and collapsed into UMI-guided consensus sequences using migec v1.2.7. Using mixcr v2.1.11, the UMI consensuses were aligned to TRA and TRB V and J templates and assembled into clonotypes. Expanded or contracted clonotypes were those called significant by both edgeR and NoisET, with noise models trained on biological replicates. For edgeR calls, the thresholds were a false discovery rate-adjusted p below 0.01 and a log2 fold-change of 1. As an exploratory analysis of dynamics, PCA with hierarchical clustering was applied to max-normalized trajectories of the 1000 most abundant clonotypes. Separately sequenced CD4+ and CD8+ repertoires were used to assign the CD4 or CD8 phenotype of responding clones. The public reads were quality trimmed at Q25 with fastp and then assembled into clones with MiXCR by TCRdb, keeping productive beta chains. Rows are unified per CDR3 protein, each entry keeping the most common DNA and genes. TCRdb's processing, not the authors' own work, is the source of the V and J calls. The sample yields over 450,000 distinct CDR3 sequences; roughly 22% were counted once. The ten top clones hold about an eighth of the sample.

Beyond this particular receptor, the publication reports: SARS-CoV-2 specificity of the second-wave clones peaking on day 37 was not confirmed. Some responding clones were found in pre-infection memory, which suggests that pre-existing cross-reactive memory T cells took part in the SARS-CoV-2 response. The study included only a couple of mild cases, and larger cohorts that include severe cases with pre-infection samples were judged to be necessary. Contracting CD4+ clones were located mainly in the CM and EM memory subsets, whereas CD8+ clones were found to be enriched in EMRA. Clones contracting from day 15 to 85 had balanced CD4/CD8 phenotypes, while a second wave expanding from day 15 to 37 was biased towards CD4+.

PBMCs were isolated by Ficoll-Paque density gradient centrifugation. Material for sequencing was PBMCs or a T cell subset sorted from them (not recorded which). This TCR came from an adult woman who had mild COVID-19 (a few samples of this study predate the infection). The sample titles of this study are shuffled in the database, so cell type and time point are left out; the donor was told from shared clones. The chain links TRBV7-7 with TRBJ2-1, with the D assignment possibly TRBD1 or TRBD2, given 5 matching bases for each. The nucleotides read TGTGCTAGCAGCCCGGGACGGCTAATCCGGGCCTACAATGAGCAGTTCTTC. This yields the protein CASSPGRLIRAYNEQFF.